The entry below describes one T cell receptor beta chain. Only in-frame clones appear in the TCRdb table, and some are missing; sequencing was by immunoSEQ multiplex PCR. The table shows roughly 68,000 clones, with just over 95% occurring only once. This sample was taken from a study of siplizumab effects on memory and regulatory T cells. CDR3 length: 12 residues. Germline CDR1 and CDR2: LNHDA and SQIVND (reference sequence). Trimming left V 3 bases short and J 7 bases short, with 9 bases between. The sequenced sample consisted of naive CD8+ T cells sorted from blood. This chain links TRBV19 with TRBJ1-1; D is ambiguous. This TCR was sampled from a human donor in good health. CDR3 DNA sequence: TGTGCCAGTAGTATCGGGCAGAATGAAGCTTTCTTT. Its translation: CASSIGQNEAFF. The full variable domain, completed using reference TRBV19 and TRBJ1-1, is DGGITQSPKYLFRKEGQNVTLSCEQNLNHDAMYWYRQDPGQGLRLIYYSQIVNDFQKGDIAEGYSVSREKKESFPLTVTSAQKNPTAFYLCASSIGQNEAFFGQGTRLTVV.